This is a list of T cell receptor beta chains from one sample in a study of siplizumab effects on memory and regulatory T cells. Measured with immunoSEQ multiplex PCR; TCRdb has only the in-frame clones, and not every one. The top ten clones hold approximately 0.3% of a sample with 100,000 or so clones, about 92% of them seen once. Sample: CD4+ T cells sorted from blood. These receptors were obtained from a human donor in good health. Each CDR3 is given with its conserved first and last residue. Each record gives: D gene, clone size, V gene, J gene, CDR3 protein, CDR3 DNA. The D gene is left open where the match is weak. Clone size appears in some rows only: once, few, many, or a class for an expanded clone.

>TRBD2|.|TRBV6-4|TRBJ2-2
CASSVLAGDTGELFF
TGTGCCAGCAGTGTTCTAGCGGGTGACACCGGGGAGCTGTTTTTT
>.|.|TRBV5-5|TRBJ2-7
CASSPLWSNDEQYF
TGTGCCAGCAGCCCGCTTTGGTCGAACGACGAGCAGTACTTC
>.|.|TRBV2|TRBJ2-1
CASSQEGSSYNEQFF
TGTGCCAGCAGTCAAGAGGGGAGCTCCTACAATGAGCAGTTCTTC
>TRBD1|.|TRBV7-7|TRBJ1-1
CASSLARRTGDRTEAFF
TGTGCTAGCAGCTTAGCGCGGAGGACAGGGGACCGGACTGAAGCTTTCTTT
>TRBD1|.|TRBV4-1|TRBJ1-5
CASRGQGSPQQPQHF
TGCGCCAGCAGGGGACAGGGATCCCCCCAACAGCCCCAGCATTTT
>.|.|TRBV6-6|TRBJ1-1
CASSGLGVTEAFF
TGTGCCAGCAGTGGCCTAGGGGTTACTGAAGCTTTCTTT
>.|.|TRBV9|TRBJ1-2
CASSPDGTNLNYGYTF
TGTGCCAGCAGCCCAGATGGGACAAACCTTAACTATGGCTACACCTTC
>.|.|TRBV10-3|TRBJ1-1
CATADPPDTEAFF
TGTGCCACCGCTGATCCCCCTGACACTGAAGCTTTCTTT
>.|.|TRBV2|TRBJ2-4
CASSEVSSKNIQYF
TGTGCCAGCAGTGAGGTGTCGTCCAAAAACATTCAGTACTTC
>TRBD1|once|TRBV9|TRBJ1-4
CASSRTGAKEKLFF
TGTGCCAGCAGTCGGACAGGAGCAAAAGAAAAACTGTTTTTT